The entry below gives a single T cell receptor (beta chain) sequence along with its context. The source of the sample is a study of shared clonotypes between healthy human individuals. V trimming: 0 bases; J trimming: 7 bases; junction bases outside the gene matches: 8. The CDR3 has 16 residues. CDR1 is MNHEY and CDR2 is SVGAGI in the germline V gene. Assay used: immunoSEQ multiplex PCR; TCRdb lists only in-frame clones, some missing. The sample carries about 980,000 clones, 60% to 85% recorded once. The source material was memory CD4+ T cells sorted from blood. Subset indicated: CD45RA-negative fraction. This clonotype was sampled from a man aged 18 to 30 in good health. The chain carries TRBV6-5 and TRBJ2-1; 8 positions agree with TRBD2. CDR3 coding DNA: TGTGCCAGCAGTTACTCGACCGGGAGGGGGGGGAATGAGCAGTTCTTC. Protein product: CASSYSTGRGGNEQFF.